This T cell receptor beta chain was sequenced during a study of cytomegalovirus exposure and HLA in healthy donors. Study-level points and caveats: In a later analysis, fewer than 20,000 TCR beta sequences were associated with HLA alleles at 0.05 false discovery rate. When analyzed later, a missense DCLRE1C variant was found to be linked to TCR beta V- and J-gene trimming.

A remark on this clone: Its antigen is not identified.

PCR employed 60 Vbeta and 13 Jbeta primers. Generated by immunoSEQ multiplex PCR, the TCRdb table keeps only in-frame clones and is missing some. There are about 89,000 clones in the sample; approximately 81% occur only once, and 6.5% to 9% lies in the top ten. This CDR3 comprises 16 residues. V was cut by 3 bases and J by 2 bases, with 13 bases left in between. CDR1 MGHRA and CDR2 YSYEKL come from the germline V gene. Sequencing used PBMCs. The rearrangement joins TRBV4-1 to TRBJ2-2, with D possibly matching TRBD1 (7 bases). The TCR originated in a man aged 35-49 years in good health and CMV-seropositive. The CDR3 bases are TGCGCCAGCAGCCAGGTACAGGGGACTAACACCGGGGAGCTGTTTTTT. It codes for CASSQVQGTNTGELFF.